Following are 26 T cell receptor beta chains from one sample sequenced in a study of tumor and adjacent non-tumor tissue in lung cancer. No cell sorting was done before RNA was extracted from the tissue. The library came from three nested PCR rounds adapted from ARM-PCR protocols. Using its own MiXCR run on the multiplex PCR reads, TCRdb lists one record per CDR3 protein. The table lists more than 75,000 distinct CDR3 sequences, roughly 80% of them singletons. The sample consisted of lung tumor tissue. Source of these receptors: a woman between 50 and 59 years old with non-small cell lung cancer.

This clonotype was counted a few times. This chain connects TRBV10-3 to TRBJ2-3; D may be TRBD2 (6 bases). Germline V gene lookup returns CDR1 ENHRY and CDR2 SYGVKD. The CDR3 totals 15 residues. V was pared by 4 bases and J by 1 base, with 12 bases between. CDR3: CAISGGLEGTDTQYF. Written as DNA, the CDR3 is TGTGCCATCAGTGGGGGACTGGAGGGCACAGATACGCAGTATTTT.

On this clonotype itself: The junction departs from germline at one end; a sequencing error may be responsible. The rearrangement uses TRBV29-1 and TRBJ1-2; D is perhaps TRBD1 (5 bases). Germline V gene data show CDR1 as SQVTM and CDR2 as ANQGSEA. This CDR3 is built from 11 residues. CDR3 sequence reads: CSGLSGYSYNF. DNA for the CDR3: TGCAGCGGTCTGTCAGGGTATAGCTACAACTTC.

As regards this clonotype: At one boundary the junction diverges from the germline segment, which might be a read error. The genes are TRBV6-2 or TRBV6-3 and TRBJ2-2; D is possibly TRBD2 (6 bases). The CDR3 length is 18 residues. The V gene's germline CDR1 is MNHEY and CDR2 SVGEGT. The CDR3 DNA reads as TGTACCAGCAGTTACTCGATAGTTGGCGGGAAGAACACCGGGGAGCTGTTTTTT. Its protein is CTSSYSIVGGKNTGELFF.

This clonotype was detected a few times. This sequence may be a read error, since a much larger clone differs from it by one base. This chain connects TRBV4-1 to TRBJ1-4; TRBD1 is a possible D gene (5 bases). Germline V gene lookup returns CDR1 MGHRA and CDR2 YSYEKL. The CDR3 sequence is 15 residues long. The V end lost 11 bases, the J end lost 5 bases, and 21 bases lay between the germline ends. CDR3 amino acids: CAGTPGTGGNEKLFF. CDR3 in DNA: TGCGCCGGCACCCCAGGTACAGGAGGGAATGAAAAACTGTTTTTT.

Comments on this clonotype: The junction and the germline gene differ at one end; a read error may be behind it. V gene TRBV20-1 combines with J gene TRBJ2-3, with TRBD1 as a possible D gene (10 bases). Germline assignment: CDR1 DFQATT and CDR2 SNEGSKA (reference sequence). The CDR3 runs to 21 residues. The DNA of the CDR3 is TGCAGTGCTAGTTCCCGACAGGGGGCGATAGCGGGAGTGACTAGCACAGATTCGCAGTATTTT. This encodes CSASSRQGAIAGVTSTDSQYF.

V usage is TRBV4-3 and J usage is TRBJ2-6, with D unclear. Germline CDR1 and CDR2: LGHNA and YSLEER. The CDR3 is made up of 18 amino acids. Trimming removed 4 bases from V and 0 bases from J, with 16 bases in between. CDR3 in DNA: TGCGCCAGCAGCCGACAAAATGATGGGAACTCTGGGGCCAACGTCCTGACTTTC. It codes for CASSRQNDGNSGANVLTF.

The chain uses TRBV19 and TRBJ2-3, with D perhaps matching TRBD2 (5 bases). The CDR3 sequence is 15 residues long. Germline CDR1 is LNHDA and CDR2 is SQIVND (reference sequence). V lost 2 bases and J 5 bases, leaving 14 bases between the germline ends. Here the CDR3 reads CASSITRGPGDTQYF. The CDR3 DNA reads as TGTGCCAGTAGTATAACGAGAGGGCCAGGAGATACGCAGTATTTT. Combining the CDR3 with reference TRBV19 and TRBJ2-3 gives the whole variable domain DGGITQSPKYLFRKEGQNVTLSCEQNLNHDAMYWYRQDPGQGLRLIYYSQIVNDFQKGDIAEGYSVSREKKESFPLTVTSAQKNPTAFYLCASSITRGPGDTQYFGPGTRLTVL.

The CDR3 sequence: CASSPDSALGYTF. The CDR3 nucleotides are TGTGCCAGCAGCCCGGACAGTGCTCTTGGCTACACCTTC. This chain links TRBV6-1 with TRBJ1-2; D is perhaps TRBD1 (6 bases). V was clipped by 6 bases and J by 7 bases, with 15 bases between them. The CDR3 length is 13 residues. Germline CDR1 and CDR2: MNHNS and SASEGT.

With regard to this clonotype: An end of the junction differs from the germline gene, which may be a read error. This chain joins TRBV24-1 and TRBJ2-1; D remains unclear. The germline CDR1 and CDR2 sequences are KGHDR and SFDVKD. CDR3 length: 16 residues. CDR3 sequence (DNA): TGTGCCACCAGTAGGGCCAGCAGCAGATCCTATAATGAGCAGTCCTTC. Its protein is CATSRASSRSYNEQSF.

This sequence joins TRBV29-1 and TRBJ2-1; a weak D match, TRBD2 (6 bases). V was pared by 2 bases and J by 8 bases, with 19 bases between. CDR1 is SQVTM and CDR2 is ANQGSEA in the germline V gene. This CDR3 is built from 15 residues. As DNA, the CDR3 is TGCAGCGTTGAACTTCAGGCGGGACCCCTGGATGAGCAGTTCTTC. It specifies CSVELQAGPLDEQFF.

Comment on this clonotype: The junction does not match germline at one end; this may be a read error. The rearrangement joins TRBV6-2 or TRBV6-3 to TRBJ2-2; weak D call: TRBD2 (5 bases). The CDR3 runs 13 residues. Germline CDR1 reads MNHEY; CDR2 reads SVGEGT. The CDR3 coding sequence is TGTGCCAGCGGTTATTCCGACACCGGGGAACTGTTTTTT. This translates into CASGYSDTGELFF.

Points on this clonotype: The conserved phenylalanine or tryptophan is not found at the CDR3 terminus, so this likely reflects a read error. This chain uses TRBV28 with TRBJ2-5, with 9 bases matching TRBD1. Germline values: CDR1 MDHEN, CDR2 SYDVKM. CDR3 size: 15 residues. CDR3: CASRQTGGAEKTQYL. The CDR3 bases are TGTGCCAGCAGGCAAACAGGGGGCGCGGAGAAGACTCAGTACTTA.

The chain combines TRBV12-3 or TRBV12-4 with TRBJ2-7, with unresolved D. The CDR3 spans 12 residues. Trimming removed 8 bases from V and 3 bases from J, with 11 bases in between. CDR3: CASCSLGYEQYF. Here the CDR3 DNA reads TGTGCCAGCTGTTCTTTGGGCTACGAGCAGTACTTC.

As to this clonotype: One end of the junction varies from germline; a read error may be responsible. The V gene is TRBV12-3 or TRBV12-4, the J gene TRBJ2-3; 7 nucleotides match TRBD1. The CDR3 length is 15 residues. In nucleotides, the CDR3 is TGTGCCATCAGCCCAATACAGGGGTTCACAGGTACGCAGTATTTT. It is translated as CAISPIQGFTGTQYF.

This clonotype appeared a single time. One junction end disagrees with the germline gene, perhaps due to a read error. CDR3 sequence: CASSLGLIGTDTHYF. CDR3 in DNA: TGTGCCAGCAGCTTAGGGTTGATTGGCACAGATACGCATTATTTT. This chain connects TRBV5-5 to TRBJ2-3; unclear D gene. The CDR3 length is 15 residues. The V gene's germline CDR1 is SGHKS and CDR2 YYEKEE (reference sequence).

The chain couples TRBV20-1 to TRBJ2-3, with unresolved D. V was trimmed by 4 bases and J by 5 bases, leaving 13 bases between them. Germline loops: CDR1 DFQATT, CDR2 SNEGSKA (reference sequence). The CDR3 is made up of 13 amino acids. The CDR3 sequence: CSAMTGDIDTQYF. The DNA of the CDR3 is TGCAGTGCTATGACTGGCGACATAGATACGCAGTATTTT.

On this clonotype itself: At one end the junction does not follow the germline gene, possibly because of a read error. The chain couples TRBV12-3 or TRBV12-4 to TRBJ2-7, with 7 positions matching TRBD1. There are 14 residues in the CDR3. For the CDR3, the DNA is TGTGCAAGCAGTAAAGACAGGGAAACCTACGAGCAGTACTTC. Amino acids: CASSKDRETYEQYF.

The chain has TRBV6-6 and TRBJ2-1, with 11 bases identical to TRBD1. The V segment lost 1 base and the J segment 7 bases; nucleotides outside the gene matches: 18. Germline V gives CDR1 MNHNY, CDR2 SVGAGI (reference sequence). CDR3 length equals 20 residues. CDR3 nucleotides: TGTGCCAGCAGTTACTTATCTCAAATGATCCGGGACAGGGGGTATAATGAGCAGTTCTTC. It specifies CASSYLSQMIRDRGYNEQFF.

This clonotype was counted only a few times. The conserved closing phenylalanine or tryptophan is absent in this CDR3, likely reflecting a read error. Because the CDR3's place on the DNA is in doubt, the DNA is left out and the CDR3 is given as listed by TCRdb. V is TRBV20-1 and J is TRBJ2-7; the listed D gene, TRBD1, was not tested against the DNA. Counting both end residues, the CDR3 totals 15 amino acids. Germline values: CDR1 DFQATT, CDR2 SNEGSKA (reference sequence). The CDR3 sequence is CSARGLRDASPEQYL.

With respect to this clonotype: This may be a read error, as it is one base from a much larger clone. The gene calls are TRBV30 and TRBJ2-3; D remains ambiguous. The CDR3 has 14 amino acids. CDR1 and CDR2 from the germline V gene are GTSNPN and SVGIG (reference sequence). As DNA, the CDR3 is TGTGCCTGGAGTGTTAAAGGATTCACAGATACGCCGTATTTT. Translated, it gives CAWSVKGFTDTPYF.

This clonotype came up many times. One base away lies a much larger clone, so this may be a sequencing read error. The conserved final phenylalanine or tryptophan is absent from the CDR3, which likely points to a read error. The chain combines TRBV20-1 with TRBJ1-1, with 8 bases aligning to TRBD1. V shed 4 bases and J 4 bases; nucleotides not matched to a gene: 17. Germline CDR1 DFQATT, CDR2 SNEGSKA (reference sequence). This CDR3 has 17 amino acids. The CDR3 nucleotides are TGCAGTGCTAAGGTTTCCGACAGGGGCTCTTGGTTCACTGAAGCTTTCTCT. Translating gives CSAKVSDRGSWFTEAFS.

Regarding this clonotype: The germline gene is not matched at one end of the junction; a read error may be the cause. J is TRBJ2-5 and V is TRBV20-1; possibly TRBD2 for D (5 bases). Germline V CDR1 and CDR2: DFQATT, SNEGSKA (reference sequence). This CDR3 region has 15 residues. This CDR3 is CTATKPTGNGETQNF. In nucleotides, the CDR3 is TGCACTGCTACCAAACCGACGGGGAACGGCGAGACCCAGAACTTC.

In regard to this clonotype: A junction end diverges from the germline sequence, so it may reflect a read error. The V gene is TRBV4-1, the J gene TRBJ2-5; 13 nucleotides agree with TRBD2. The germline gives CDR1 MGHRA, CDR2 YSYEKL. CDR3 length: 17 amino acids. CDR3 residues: CASNQGEGLAGVETQYF. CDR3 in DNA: TGCGCCAGCAACCAAGGGGAAGGACTAGCGGGGGTAGAGACCCAGTACTTC.

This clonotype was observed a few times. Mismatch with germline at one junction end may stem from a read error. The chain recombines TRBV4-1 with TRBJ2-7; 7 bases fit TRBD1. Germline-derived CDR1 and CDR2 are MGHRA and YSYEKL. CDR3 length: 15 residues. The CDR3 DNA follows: TGCGCCAGTAGCCAAGACAGAGGACAGGCCTACGGGCAGTACTTC. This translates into CASSQDRGQAYGQYF.

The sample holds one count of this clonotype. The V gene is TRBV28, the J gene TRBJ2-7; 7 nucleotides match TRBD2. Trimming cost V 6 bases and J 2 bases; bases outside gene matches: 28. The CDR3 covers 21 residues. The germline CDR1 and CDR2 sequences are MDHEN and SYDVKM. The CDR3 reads CASRTTGPGTKGYIEPYEQYF. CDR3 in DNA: TGTGCCAGCAGGACCACAGGACCCGGGACTAAAGGGTACATTGAGCCCTACGAGCAGTACTTC.

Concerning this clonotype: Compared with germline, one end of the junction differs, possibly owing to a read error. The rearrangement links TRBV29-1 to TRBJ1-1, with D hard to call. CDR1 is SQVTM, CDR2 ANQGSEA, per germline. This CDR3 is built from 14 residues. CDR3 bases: TGCAGCGTACATGACCCCCTTAAGGGAATTGAAGTTTTCTTT. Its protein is CSVHDPLKGIEVFF.